This T cell receptor beta chain emerged from a study of shared clonotypes between healthy human individuals. The protocol was immunoSEQ multiplex PCR, while the TCRdb copy is restricted to in-frame clones and leaves out a portion. The sample contains roughly 1,800,000 clones, roughly 95% of which appear only once. Cells designated naive CD8 were CD45RO-negative and were positively selected for CCR7, with terminally differentiated effector memory CD45RA+ cells excluded. This CDR3 is 15 amino acids long. From germline, CDR1 is SGHRS and CDR2 YFSETQ. V was pared by 3 bases and J by 4 bases, with 5 bases of the junction left unmatched.

Input material: naive CD8+ T cells sorted from blood. The genes are TRBV5-1 and TRBJ2-3, with 10 bases that match TRBD2. This sequence was found in a young man in good health. The DNA of the CDR3 is TGCGCCAGCAGCTCCCGGACTAGCGGACCAGATACGCAGTATTTT. It is translated as CASSSRTSGPDTQYF.